The following is a T cell receptor beta chain sequence with its context. The antigen remains unidentified. The CDR3 runs 13 residues. The V and J ends lost 4 bases and 2 bases respectively, with 9 bases between them. Germline loops: CDR1 SNHLY, CDR2 FYNNEI. Some clones are missing from TCRdb's copy, which holds only in-frame ones; the method was immunoSEQ multiplex PCR. Here the sample spans about 30,000 clones, roughly 91% being singletons. The source of the sample is a study of T cells in localized non-small cell lung cancer. Whole-study results and caveats: Turning up in adjacent lung were a median around 58 of the top 100 tumor clones. Measurement of T cell clonality placed uninvolved adjacent lung highest, above the level in tumor.

This sequence was found in a female donor over 55 with stage I lung adenocarcinoma. The sample here was peripheral blood, taken before any cancer treatment. The V call is TRBV2, the J call TRBJ2-7; possibly TRBD1 for D (6 bases). CDR3 residues: CASSAAGAYEQYF. CDR3 coding DNA: TGTGCCAGCAGTGCGGCAGGGGCCTACGAGCAGTACTTC.